This entry features one T cell receptor beta chain sequence. The data belong to a study of T cells after yellow fever vaccination. Each CDR3 protein is one row after TCRdb ran MiXCR on the 5' RACE reads. The sample consists of about 73,000 distinct CDR3 sequences, around 7.3% of them appearing once. Unmatched junction bases numbered 10, after V lost 4 bases and J lost 9 bases. Germline CDR1 SQVTM, CDR2 ANQGSEA. This CDR3 has 14 residues. This chain connects TRBV29-1 to TRBJ2-1; 9 bases map to TRBD2. Sequencing used CD8+ T cells sorted from PBMCs, obtained on the day of the yellow fever booster vaccination. The TCR originated in a man younger than 40 who received the YFV17D yellow fever vaccine. CDR3 region: CSVALAGRGTEQFF. The DNA of the CDR3 is TGCAGCGTTGCCCTAGCGGGACGGGGGACTGAGCAGTTCTTC.